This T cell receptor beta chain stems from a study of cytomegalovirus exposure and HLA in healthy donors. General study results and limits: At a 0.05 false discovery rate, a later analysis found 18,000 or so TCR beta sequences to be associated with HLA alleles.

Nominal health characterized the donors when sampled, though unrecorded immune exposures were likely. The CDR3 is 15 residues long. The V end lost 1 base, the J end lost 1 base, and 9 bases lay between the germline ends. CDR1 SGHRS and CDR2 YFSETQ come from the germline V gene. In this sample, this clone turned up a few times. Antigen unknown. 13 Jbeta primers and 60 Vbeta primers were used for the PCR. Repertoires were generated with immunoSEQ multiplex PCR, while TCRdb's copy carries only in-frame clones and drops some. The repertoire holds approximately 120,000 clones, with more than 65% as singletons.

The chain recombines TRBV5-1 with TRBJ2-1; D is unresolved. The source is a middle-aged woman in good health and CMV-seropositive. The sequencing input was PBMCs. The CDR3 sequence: CASSLTAESYNEQFF. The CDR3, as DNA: TGCGCCAGCAGCTTGACCGCGGAATCCTACAATGAGCAGTTCTTC. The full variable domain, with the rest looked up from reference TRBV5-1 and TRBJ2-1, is KAGVTQTPRYLIKTRGQQVTLSCSPISGHRSVSWYQQTPGQGLQFLFEYFSETQRNKGNFPGRFSGRQFSNSRSEMNVSTLELGDSALYLCASSLTAESYNEQFFGPGTRLTVL.